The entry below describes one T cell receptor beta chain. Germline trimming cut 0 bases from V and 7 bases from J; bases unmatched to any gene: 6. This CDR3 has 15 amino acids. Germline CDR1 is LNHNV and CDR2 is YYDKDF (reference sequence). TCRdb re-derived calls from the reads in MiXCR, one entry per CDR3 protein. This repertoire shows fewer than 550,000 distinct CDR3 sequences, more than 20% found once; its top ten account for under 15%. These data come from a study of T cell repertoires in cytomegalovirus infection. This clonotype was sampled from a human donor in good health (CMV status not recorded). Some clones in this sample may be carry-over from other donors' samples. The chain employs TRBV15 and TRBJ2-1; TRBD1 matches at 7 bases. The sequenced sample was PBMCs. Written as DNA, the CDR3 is TGTGCCACCAGCAGAGATAAAGGGGGCTGGAATGAGCAGTTCTTC. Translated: CATSRDKGGWNEQFF.